Included here is one TCR beta chain sequence, with context. Some clones are missing from TCRdb's copy, which holds only in-frame ones; the method was immunoSEQ multiplex PCR. The sample shows about 380,000 clones, around 90% of them seen only once. This sample stems from a study of blood T cell repertoires in COVID-19. For the study at large: Samples representing acute and convalescent COVID-19 were sourced from the United States, Italy and Spain.

Participants were placed into cohorts based on the clinical history they reported. The sequence derives from a woman between 18 and 29 years old who had recovered from COVID-19. Sequenced: PBMCs or T cells enriched from blood (not recorded which).

As DNA, the CDR3 is TGTGCCAGCAGCTCCCGGACAGGGGTAAGCTATGGCTACACCTTC. Amino acids: CASSSRTGVSYGYTF. The chain links TRBV5-5 to TRBJ1-2, with 9 bases fitting TRBD1. Germline assignment: CDR1 SGHKS and CDR2 YYEKEE (reference sequence). The CDR3 consists of 15 residues. Germline trimming cut 3 bases from V and 4 bases from J; bases unmatched to any gene: 7.